This entry lists 8 T cell receptor beta chains sequenced from one sample in a study of T cell changes during pregnancy in multiple sclerosis. The protocol was immunoSEQ multiplex PCR, while the TCRdb copy is restricted to in-frame clones and leaves out a portion. This table has some 60,000 clones, 85% to 95% appearing once. The material sequenced was CD4+ T cells from peripheral blood mononuclear cells, taken before pregnancy. The origin of the receptors is a female donor with multiple sclerosis, enrolled in a pregnancy study.

J is TRBJ2-7 and V is TRBV6-5; D perhaps matches TRBD2 (6 bases). Germline V lookup: CDR1 MNHEY, CDR2 SVGAGI. There are 15 residues in the CDR3. The germline V and J ends were trimmed by 2 bases and 3 bases, with 14 bases remaining between them. The CDR3, as DNA: TGTGCCAGCAGTTACAGTCGGGACGGGAGCTACGAGCAGTACTTC. It codes for CASSYSRDGSYEQYF.

The rearrangement joins TRBV6-5 to TRBJ2-6, with 7 nucleotides matching TRBD1. J lost 2 bases, V lost 2 bases, and 3 bases had no gene match. CDR1 MNHEY and CDR2 SVGAGI come from the germline V gene. The CDR3 extends over 16 amino acids. CDR3 loop: CASSYATGAGANVLTF. The CDR3 nucleotides read TGTGCCAGCAGTTACGCCACAGGGGCTGGGGCCAACGTCCTGACTTTC.

This chain joins TRBV13 and TRBJ2-7, with D possibly matching TRBD1 (5 bases). The CDR3 contains 15 residues. CDR1 PRHDT and CDR2 FYEKMQ come from the germline V gene (reference sequence). Trimming shortened V by 0 bases and J by 3 bases, and 12 bases separated the two germline ends. In nucleotides, the CDR3 is TGTGCCAGCAGCTTAGGCCAGGGTTTGATCTACGAGCAGTACTTC. Its protein product is CASSLGQGLIYEQYF.

This CDR3 is CASSVETSGTTDTQYF. The CDR3 bases are TGTGCCAGCAGCGTAGAGACTAGCGGGACCACAGATACGCAGTATTTT. J is TRBJ2-3 and V is TRBV9, with 11 positions matching TRBD2. Germline-derived CDR1 and CDR2 are SGDLS and YYNGEE. The CDR3 sequence is 16 residues long. The trim removed 0 bases at V and 2 bases at J, leaving 2 bases unmatched.

A word on this clone: This specimen includes other DNA sequences encoding the same CDR3. The rearrangement uses TRBV19 and TRBJ2-5; perhaps TRBD2 as D (6 bases). This CDR3 contains 12 residues. V was trimmed by 6 bases and J by 5 bases, leaving 10 bases between them. Per germline, CDR1 LNHDA and CDR2 SQIVND (reference sequence). This chain's CDR3 is CASRQAGETQYF. CDR3 DNA sequence: TGTGCCAGTAGGCAGGCGGGGGAGACCCAGTACTTC.

The J gene is TRBJ2-7, the V gene TRBV11-3; TRBD2 aligns across 11 bases. The CDR3 is 16 residues long. The J segment lost 2 bases and the V segment lost 3 bases, leaving 6 bases of the junction unmatched. The germline CDR1 and CDR2 sequences are SGHNT and YENEEA. The CDR3 spells CASSFRTSGFTYEQYF. The CDR3 DNA is TGTGCCAGCAGCTTTCGGACTAGCGGGTTCACCTACGAGCAGTACTTC. The full variable domain, rest sourced from reference TRBV11-3 and TRBJ2-7, is EAGVVQSPRYKIIEKKQPVAFWCNPISGHNTLYWYLQNLGQGPELLIRYENEEAVDDSQLPKDRFSAERLKGVDSTLKIQPAELGDSAVYLCASSFRTSGFTYEQYFGPGTRLTVT.

The chain employs TRBV7-9 and TRBJ2-7; 10 nucleotides line up with TRBD1. The V gene's germline CDR1 is SEHNR and CDR2 FQNEAQ (reference sequence). After removal of 5 bases from V and 6 bases from J, the junction contained 7 bases not matched to a gene. This CDR3 has 14 amino acids. The CDR3 DNA is TGTGCCAGCAGCCTTGGACAGGGGGTAGGCGAGCAGTACTTC. Amino acids: CASSLGQGVGEQYF.

The V gene is TRBV5-1, the J gene TRBJ1-1, with a weak D call TRBD1 (5 bases). The CDR3 loop spans 14 amino acids. V shed 4 bases and J shed 5 bases, with 15 bases lying between them. Germline lookup yields CDR1 SGHRS and CDR2 YFSETQ. CDR3 in amino acids: CASSPQGRGTEAFF. CDR3 sequence (DNA): TGCGCCAGCAGCCCTCAGGGAAGAGGTACTGAAGCTTTCTTT.